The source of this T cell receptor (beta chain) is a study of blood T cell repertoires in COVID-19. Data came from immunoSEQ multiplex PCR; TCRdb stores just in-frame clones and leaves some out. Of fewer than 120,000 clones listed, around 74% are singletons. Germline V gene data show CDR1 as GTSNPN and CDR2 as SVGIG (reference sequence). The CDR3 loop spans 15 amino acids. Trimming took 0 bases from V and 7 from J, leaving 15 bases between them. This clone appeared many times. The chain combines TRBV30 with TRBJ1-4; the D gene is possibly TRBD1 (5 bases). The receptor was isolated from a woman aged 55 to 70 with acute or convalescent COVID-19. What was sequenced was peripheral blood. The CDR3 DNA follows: TGTGCCTGGAGTGTGGGTACAGGCGCAATTGAAAAACTGTTTTTT. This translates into CAWSVGTGAIEKLFF.